This TCR beta chain was sequenced in a study of naive and memory T cell subsets. The V end lost 1 base, the J end lost 4 bases, and 4 bases lay between the germline ends. The CDR3 covers 11 residues. Germline values: CDR1 GTSNPN, CDR2 SVGIG (reference sequence). The beta constant-region primer was an equimolar mix of two oligonucleotides covering TRBC1 and TRBC2. Ligated cDNA was amplified by four rounds of PCR with nested alpha and beta constant-region primers and SP2. One entry per CDR3 protein, called by TCRdb with MiXCR from the UMI-ligation and nested PCR reads. The sample shows 95,000 to 150,000 distinct CDR3 sequences, 30% to 45% of them seen only once. Worth noting for this clonotype: The antigen is not known.

Study-level results: Diversity fell and Gini index rose from naive through CM, EM, EMRA. The power law exponent of TCR abundance differed between naive and memory cells.

V and J are TRBV30 and TRBJ1-2; no clear D. Specimen: central memory CD4+ T cells from blood. This clonotype was obtained from a human donor in good health. CDR3 sequence reads: CAWSETYGYTF. CDR3 nucleotides: TGTGCCTGGAGTGAGACCTATGGCTACACCTTC.